One sample yielded the 7 T cell receptor beta chains listed below, sequenced in a study of T cell clones after liver transplantation (dated by TCRdb to between 2018 and 2020). The receptor library was made with the immunoSEQ multiplex PCR assay. TCRdb carries this immuneACCESS record with in-frame sequences only. Its versions omit some clonotypes, under half of them owing to an unresolved V gene in the studies checked, with the rest unexplained. For this sample there are 25,000 to 40,000 clones; around 94% appear just once. The ten largest clones represent 25% to 30% of the sample. The sequences come from CD8+ T cells from blood, collected 12 months after liver transplant. These receptors were collected from a human patient who received a liver transplant. A transplant means some T cells may be of graft donor rather than patient origin.

CDR3: CASSQDYNTGELFF. In DNA form, the CDR3 reads TGTGCCAGCAGTCAGGACTACAACACCGGGGAGCTGTTTTTT. The V call is TRBV27, the J call TRBJ2-2; D is possibly TRBD2 (6 bases). Germline V CDR1 and CDR2: MNHEY, SMNVEV (reference sequence). The CDR3 has 14 residues. V gave up 5 bases and J gave up 2 bases, with 9 bases separating them.

The rearrangement joins TRBV2 to TRBJ1-3; 8 nucleotides line up with TRBD1. Losses at the gene ends were 3 bases for V and 2 bases for J; bases not matched to a gene: 0. Germline lookup yields CDR1 SNHLY and CDR2 FYNNEI. The CDR3 is 14 residues long. The CDR3 DNA is TGTGCCAGCAGTGACAGGGGGCCTGGAAACACCATATATTTT. This codes for CASSDRGPGNTIYF.

The chain uses TRBV4-1 and TRBJ2-7, with 13 bases aligning to TRBD2. J was trimmed by 7 bases and V by 0 bases; bases with no gene match: 3. This CDR3 is 15 amino acids long. Germline CDR1 is MGHRA and CDR2 is YSYEKL. This CDR3 is CASSQELAGGREQYF. CDR3 DNA: TGCGCCAGCAGCCAAGAACTAGCGGGAGGGCGGGAGCAGTACTTC.

The rearrangement uses TRBV7-9 and TRBJ2-1; 11 bases line up with TRBD2. Germline CDR1 is SEHNR and CDR2 is FQNEAQ (reference sequence). CDR3 length: 18 amino acids. J gave up 0 bases and V 1 base, and 5 bases lay outside the gene matches. The CDR3 region has the DNA TGTGCCAGCAGCTTAGGGCCTACTAGCGGGAGCTCCTACAATGAGCAGTTCTTC. Amino acids: CASSLGPTSGSSYNEQFF. Drawing the rest from reference TRBV7-9 and TRBJ2-1, the complete variable domain is DTGVSQNPRHKITKRGQNVTFRCDPISEHNRLYWYRQTLGQGPEFLTYFQNEAQLEKSRLLSDRFSAERPKGSFSTLEIQRTEQGDSAMYLCASSLGPTSGSSYNEQFFGPGTRLTVL.

The chain links TRBV28 to TRBJ2-7; 7 bases match TRBD1. In germline, CDR1 is MDHEN, CDR2 SYDVKM. There are 14 residues in the CDR3. After removal of 7 bases from V and 6 bases from J, the junction contained 12 bases not matched to a gene. As DNA, the CDR3 is TGTGCCAGCAAAAAGCCCCGGGACAGACCCGAGCAGTACTTC. It is translated as CASKKPRDRPEQYF. Supplemented by reference TRBV28 and TRBJ2-7, the full variable domain reads DVKVTQSSRYLVKRTGEKVFLECVQDMDHENMFWYRQDPGLGLRLIYFSYDVKMKEKGDIPEGYSVSREKKERFSLILESASTNQTSMYLCASKKPRDRPEQYFGPGTRLTVT.

V usage is TRBV27 and J usage is TRBJ1-2, with D perhaps TRBD1 (6 bases). CDR1 is MNHEY, CDR2 SMNVEV, per germline (reference sequence). Between the trimmed V and J ends, which lost 6 bases and 4 bases, there was a span of 9 bases. CDR3 length: 12 amino acids. The CDR3 DNA is TGTGCCAGCAGACAGGGATCCTATGGCTACACCTTC. Translating gives CASRQGSYGYTF.

This clone was observed a single time. The CDR3 bases are TGTGCCAGCAGCCCAGGGGAAAGCAATCAGCCCCAGCATTTT. This translates into CASSPGESNQPQHF. The chain is built from TRBV9 and TRBJ1-5; perhaps TRBD1 as D (6 bases). The ends were cut back, 4 bases at V and 1 base at J, with 9 bases in the middle. CDR3 length equals 14 residues. Germline V gene sequence: CDR1 SGDLS, CDR2 YYNGEE.